This TCR beta chain was identified during a study of T cell changes during pregnancy in multiple sclerosis. Sequencing was performed with immunoSEQ multiplex PCR; in TCRdb, only in-frame clones are kept and a portion is missing. The data show roughly 76,000 clones, 75% to 95% seen once. Trimming cost V 0 bases and J 5 bases; bases outside gene matches: 7. Germline V lookup: CDR1 LNHNV, CDR2 YYDKDF (reference sequence). This CDR3 spans 17 amino acids. This clonotype was obtained from a female donor with multiple sclerosis, enrolled in a pregnancy study. Here the sequenced sample was CD4+ T cells from peripheral blood mononuclear cells, taken in the second trimester of pregnancy. The rearrangement links TRBV15 to TRBJ2-3, with 11 positions matching TRBD2. Here the CDR3 reads CATSRDIAGGVEDTQYF. CDR3 bases: TGTGCCACCAGCAGAGATATAGCGGGAGGGGTCGAAGATACGCAGTATTTT.